The 13 T cell receptor beta chains listed next were all sequenced from one sample in a study of T-cell reconstitution after alpha-beta-depleted transplantation in children. Molecular barcoding with unique molecular identifiers was used for the TCRbeta library. A single record per CDR3 protein comes from TCRdb applying MiXCR to the PCR reads. This sample carries 250,000 to 350,000 distinct CDR3 sequences, 9.5% to 10% of them seen once, and the ten largest clones take roughly 9.1%. Material: PBMCs from the stem cell graft donor, obtained from the stem cell graft. The source of these receptors is a human donor who donated a stem cell graft to a child with SCID.

This clonotype was recorded many times. The rearrangement uses TRBV4-1 and TRBJ1-1; TRBD1 agrees at 7 bases. CDR1 MGHRA and CDR2 YSYEKL come from the germline V gene. Trimming took 4 bases from V and 4 from J; bases not matched to a gene: 12. The CDR3 extends over 16 amino acids. CDR3 DNA sequence: TGCGCCAGCAGCCCCCACCCCCAGGGGGTTAGCACTGAAGCTTTCTTT. Translating gives CASSPHPQGVSTEAFF.

This clonotype was observed a handful of times. The chain employs TRBV24-1 and TRBJ1-1, with D possibly TRBD1 on 5 matching bases. V shed 0 bases and J shed 6 bases, with 13 bases lying between them. The CDR3 totals 15 residues. Germline V gene sequence: CDR1 KGHDR, CDR2 SFDVKD. This CDR3 is CATSDLRGDGAEAFF. The CDR3 nucleotides read TGTGCCACCAGTGATTTGCGAGGGGATGGGGCTGAAGCTTTCTTT.

The chain couples TRBV7-8 to TRBJ1-5; 7 bases line up with TRBD1. V lost 5 bases to trimming and J lost 4 bases; unmatched junction nucleotides: 11. CDR3 length: 16 residues. Germline loops: CDR1 SGHVS, CDR2 FQNEAQ. CDR3 DNA sequence: TGTGCCAGCAGCCCACTAGGGGGACAGACTAATCAGCCCCAGCATTTT. Translating it yields CASSPLGGQTNQPQHF.

This clonotype has more than one count but fewer than ten. The chain is built from TRBV7-9 and TRBJ2-4; possibly TRBD2 for D (5 bases). Germline CDR1 reads SEHNR; CDR2 reads FQNEAQ (reference sequence). Trimming removed 2 bases at V and 0 bases at J, with 14 bases between. This CDR3 contains 17 residues. The DNA of the CDR3 is TGTGCCAGCAGCTTACCCTATGACGGGGTAGCCAAAAACATTCAGTACTTC. Protein product: CASSLPYDGVAKNIQYF.

V and J are TRBV7-2 and TRBJ2-2; D possibly matches TRBD1 or TRBD2 (5 bases each). Trimming took 10 bases from V and 0 from J, leaving 12 bases between them. Per the germline V gene, CDR1 is SGHTA and CDR2 is FQGNSA. The CDR3 totals 14 residues. In DNA, the CDR3 is TGTGCCACCCGGGGACGGGCGAACACCGGGGAGCTGTTTTTT. This sequence encodes CATRGRANTGELFF.

The chain couples TRBV20-1 to TRBJ1-1; D gene unclear. Deletions cut 0 bases from V and 0 bases from J, with 8 bases between. The CDR3 consists of 14 residues. Germline V gives CDR1 DFQATT, CDR2 SNEGSKA (reference sequence). CDR3 sequence reads: CSAREAGLNTEAFF. The CDR3 DNA reads TGCAGTGCTAGAGAGGCAGGACTGAACACTGAAGCTTTCTTT.

This clonotype was recorded at least ten times. The chain uses TRBV15 and TRBJ2-1; 7 bases fit TRBD2. The V and J ends lost 4 bases and 8 bases, in that order; junction bases with no gene match: 8. Germline values: CDR1 LNHNV, CDR2 YYDKDF (reference sequence). This CDR3 comprises 14 residues. The CDR3 loop reads CATSNGRLEDEQFF. The CDR3 DNA reads as TGTGCCACCAGCAACGGGAGGTTGGAGGATGAGCAGTTCTTC.

This chain joins TRBV20-1 and TRBJ1-6, with D possibly matching TRBD1 (6 bases). CDR1 DFQATT and CDR2 SNEGSKA come from the germline V gene (reference sequence). V was pared by 5 bases and J by 7 bases, with 15 bases between. The length of the CDR3 is 14 residues. CDR3 sequence: CSAWGGLGNSPLHF. As DNA, the CDR3 is TGCAGTGCTTGGGGGGGGCTGGGGAATTCACCCCTCCACTTT.

The V and J genes are TRBV6-5 and TRBJ2-2, with D possibly being TRBD1 (6 bases). The CDR3 loop spans 14 amino acids. The germline gives CDR1 MNHEY, CDR2 SVGAGI. Trimming removed 6 bases from V and 5 bases from J, with 13 bases in between. The CDR3 bases are TGTGCCAGCAGCTTAGGACAGAGGACCGGGGAGCTGTTTTTT. Amino acid sequence: CASSLGQRTGELFF.

This sequence joins TRBV4-1 and TRBJ2-7; D might be TRBD1 or TRBD2, each matching 6 bases. The ends were cut back, 4 bases at V and 3 bases at J, with 22 bases in the middle. The germline gives CDR1 MGHRA, CDR2 YSYEKL. The CDR3 is 17 residues long. Written as DNA, the CDR3 is TGCGCCAGCAGCCGCCAGCCCGACGGGGGCGCCGACTACGAGCAGTACTTC. It specifies CASSRQPDGGADYEQYF.

A few counts support this clonotype. The chain employs TRBV9 and TRBJ2-3; TRBD1 matches at 9 bases. This CDR3 comprises 16 residues. V shed 3 bases and J 0 bases; nucleotides not matched to a gene: 5. CDR1 is SGDLS, CDR2 YYNGEE, per germline. The CDR3 loop reads CASSEPGQGSTDTQYF. As DNA, the CDR3 is TGTGCCAGCAGCGAACCGGGACAGGGAAGCACAGATACGCAGTATTTT.

A few counts support this clonotype. The V and J genes are TRBV10-3 and TRBJ2-2; TRBD1 matches at 8 bases. This CDR3 has 16 residues. Losses at the gene ends were 3 bases for V and 5 bases for J; bases not matched to a gene: 8. CDR1 and CDR2 (germline): ENHRY, SYGVKD. The DNA for the CDR3 is TGTGCCATCAGTGATCAGGACAGGGTGAGGACCGGGGAGCTGTTTTTT. Protein sequence: CAISDQDRVRTGELFF.

The genes are TRBV7-7 and TRBJ2-1, with 8 bases identical to TRBD1. Germline values: CDR1 SSHAT, CDR2 FNYEAQ (reference sequence). The CDR3 runs to 14 residues. The junction had 9 bases not matched to a gene; V was cut back by 5 bases and J by 9 bases. For the CDR3, the DNA is TGTGCCAGCAGCCCCGACAGGGGATTTACTGAGCAGTTCTTC. This codes for CASSPDRGFTEQFF.